The 30 T cell receptor beta chains below come from one sample, sequenced in a study of graft-versus-host responses after intestinal transplantation. To release intraepithelial and lamina propria lymphocytes, the graft tissue was processed. Data came from immunoSEQ multiplex PCR; TCRdb stores just in-frame clones and leaves some out. The table includes about 14,000 clones, 70% to 85% detected once. Sequences were derived from ileum tissue, sampled approximately 27 days after intestinal transplant. The receptors derive from a human patient who received an intestinal transplant, so some T cells may come from the graft donor.

The chain's CDR3 is CASTPRGGGHSEQFF. Here the CDR3 DNA reads TGTGCCAGCACCCCCCGAGGGGGGGGCCACAGTGAGCAGTTCTTC. V and J are TRBV7-2 and TRBJ2-1; D perhaps matches TRBD2 (7 bases). V was pared by 7 bases and J by 9 bases, with 22 bases between. The CDR3 loop spans 15 amino acids. CDR1 is SGHTA and CDR2 is FQGNSA in the germline V gene.

The V and J genes are TRBV5-6 and TRBJ2-1; tentative D call: TRBD2 (6 bases). V gave up 5 bases and J gave up 8 bases, with 17 bases separating them. This CDR3 is 14 amino acids long. Germline V gene data show CDR1 as SGHDT and CDR2 as YYEEEE. The DNA of the CDR3 is TGTGCCAGCAGTCCTCAAACTAGCATCCATGAGCAGTTCTTC. Its translation is CASSPQTSIHEQFF. Looking up the rest from reference TRBV5-6 and TRBJ2-1 gives the full variable domain: DAGVTQSPTHLIKTRGQQVTLRCSPKSGHDTVSWYQQALGQGPQFIFQYYEEEERQRGNFPDRFSGHQFPNYSSELNVNALLLGDSALYLCASSPQTSIHEQFFGPGTRLTVL.

The rearrangement joins TRBV6-1 to TRBJ2-1, with a weak D call TRBD2 (6 bases). CDR3 length: 15 residues. The V and J ends lost 6 bases and 2 bases respectively, with 14 bases between them. Germline CDR1 and CDR2: MNHNS and SASEGT. As DNA, the CDR3 is TGTGCCAGCAGCCCGAAGGCGGGGACCTACAATGAGCAGTTCTTC. Protein: CASSPKAGTYNEQFF.

About this clone itself: Its ends do not fully match the called genes, so a read error is possible. DNA for the CDR3: TGCAGCGTCCTAAGCGGGGCCAGAGGAGATTTT. It yields the protein CSVLSGARGDF. This chain links TRBV29-1 with TRBJ2-3, with 7 bases aligning to TRBD2. Germline-derived CDR1 and CDR2 are SQVTM and ANQGSEA. The CDR3 totals 11 residues.

The genes are TRBV1 and TRBJ2-2; the DNA was not used to check the table's D call, TRBD1. TRBV1 is described as a pseudogene. The CDR3 sequence is 20 residues long. The CDR3 protein is CTSSQVLRDREGSGTGELFF. The CDR3 bases are TGCACCAGCAGCCAAGTTCTCCGGGACAGGGAGGGTTCGGGCACCGGGGAGCTGTTTTTT.

Only one count was recorded for this clone. V gene TRBV29-1 combines with J gene TRBJ2-3, with D possibly matching TRBD2 (6 bases). CDR3 length: 16 residues. The V and J ends lost 1 base and 2 bases respectively, with 16 bases between them. Germline CDR1 and CDR2: SQVTM and ANQGSEA. This CDR3 is CSVEGWGEPPTDTQYF. The CDR3 region has the DNA TGCAGCGTTGAAGGGTGGGGGGAGCCTCCCACAGATACGCAGTATTTT.

The V call is TRBV18, the J call TRBJ1-4; no definite D call. The V and J ends lost 4 bases and 2 bases respectively, with 5 bases between them. CDR3 length: 13 amino acids. Germline V CDR1 and CDR2: KGHSH, LQKENI. Here the CDR3 reads CASSRGTNEKLFF. In nucleotides, the CDR3 is TGTGCCAGCTCACGCGGGACTAATGAAAAACTGTTTTTT.

The chain recombines TRBV5-6 with TRBJ1-6; D not certain. Germline assignment: CDR1 SGHDT and CDR2 YYEEEE. This CDR3 contains 15 residues. The V and J ends lost 2 bases and 9 bases respectively, with 15 bases between them. The DNA for the CDR3 is TGTGCCAGCAGCTTCGGGCCAGCGGGATCTTCACCCCTCCACTTT. It yields the protein CASSFGPAGSSPLHF.

This clone was seen a handful of times. The chain has TRBV10-3 and TRBJ1-3, with D possibly TRBD1 on 5 matching bases. The CDR3 extends over 11 amino acids. Between the trimmed V and J ends, which lost 2 bases and 11 bases, there was a span of 7 bases. CDR1 ENHRY and CDR2 SYGVKD come from the germline V gene. The CDR3 region has the DNA TGTGCCATCAGTGAGGGGGGGGCCATATATTTT. It codes for CAISEGGAIYF.

This chain links TRBV5-1 with TRBJ2-2; 7 nucleotides agree with TRBD1. The trim removed 0 bases at V and 0 bases at J, leaving 8 bases unmatched. Germline V gene lookup returns CDR1 SGHRS and CDR2 YFSETQ. The CDR3 is made up of 18 amino acids. CDR3 region: CASSLVKADRTNTGELFF. The CDR3 region has the DNA TGCGCCAGCAGCTTGGTCAAGGCGGACAGGACGAACACCGGGGAGCTGTTTTTT.

This rearrangement joins TRBV27 to TRBJ1-5; D remains ambiguous. Trimming pared 6 bases from V and 7 bases from J, leaving 13 bases between. Per germline, CDR1 MNHEY and CDR2 SMNVEV (reference sequence). CDR3 length equals 13 residues. The CDR3 nucleotides read TGTGCCAGCAGCATGTACGGGGTCCAGCCCCAGCATTTT. Translation gives CASSMYGVQPQHF.

The J gene is TRBJ2-2, the V gene TRBV6-5; TRBD1 matches 7 bases. Germline V gives CDR1 MNHEY, CDR2 SVGAGI. The CDR3 consists of 13 residues. J was trimmed by 1 base and V by 10 bases; bases with no gene match: 3. CDR3 protein: CATYRGNTGELFF. For the CDR3, the DNA is TGTGCCACCTACAGGGGGAACACCGGGGAGCTGTTTTTT.

This chain uses TRBV5-1 with TRBJ2-5; 7 nucleotides match TRBD1. The CDR3 runs to 14 residues. J lost 3 bases, V lost 0 bases, and 2 bases had no gene match. CDR1 SGHRS and CDR2 YFSETQ come from the germline V gene. CDR3 sequence reads: CASSLAGGKETQYF. Written as DNA, the CDR3 is TGCGCCAGCAGCTTGGCAGGGGGAAAAGAGACCCAGTACTTC. Based on the CDR3 plus reference TRBV5-1 and TRBJ2-5, the full variable domain is KAGVTQTPRYLIKTRGQQVTLSCSPISGHRSVSWYQQTPGQGLQFLFEYFSETQRNKGNFPGRFSGRQFSNSRSEMNVSTLELGDSALYLCASSLAGGKETQYFGPGTRLLVL.

Relative to its sample, this clone is medium-sized (0.01 to 0.1%). This rearrangement joins TRBV10-3 to TRBJ1-2, with a weak D call TRBD1 (6 bases). CDR3 length equals 14 residues. CDR1 is ENHRY, CDR2 SYGVKD, per germline. V lost 2 bases and J lost 10, with 17 bases in between. CDR3 DNA sequence: TGTGCCATCAGTGAGCTTATAGCAGGGGTTCCCTACACCTTC. Translating gives CAISELIAGVPYTF.

V gene TRBV9 combines with J gene TRBJ2-3; 10 bases match TRBD2. V was pared by 0 bases and J by 5 bases, with 6 bases of the junction left unmatched. The CDR3 runs to 16 residues. Germline values: CDR1 SGDLS, CDR2 YYNGEE. CDR3 amino acids: CASSVGLAGDLDTQYF. CDR3 coding DNA: TGTGCCAGCAGCGTAGGGCTAGCGGGGGATCTAGATACGCAGTATTTT.

This chain joins TRBV14 and TRBJ1-4; D may be TRBD1 (5 bases). V was cut by 0 bases and J by 8 bases, with 13 bases left in between. Germline CDR1 is SGHDN and CDR2 is FVKESK. The CDR3 extends over 15 amino acids. CDR3 sequence reads: CASSQESGSGEKLFF. DNA of the CDR3: TGTGCCAGCAGCCAAGAGTCAGGGAGCGGGGAAAAACTGTTTTTT.

The chain employs TRBV11-3 and TRBJ2-2, with a possible D match to TRBD2 (5 bases). The germline CDR1 and CDR2 sequences are SGHNT and YENEEA. CDR3 length: 15 residues. V lost 6 bases to trimming and J lost 7 bases, with 18 bases between them. The chain's CDR3 is CASRTGGPGNGELFF. CDR3 nucleotides: TGTGCCAGCAGAACCGGCGGGCCGGGAAACGGGGAGCTGTTTTTT.

The chain is built from TRBV29-1 and TRBJ2-1, with no clear D. The CDR3 consists of 14 residues. Trimming removed 5 bases from V and 6 bases from J, with 17 bases in between. In germline, CDR1 is SQVTM, CDR2 ANQGSEA. The CDR3 sequence: CSVIAPSVINEQFF. In DNA form, the CDR3 reads TGCAGCGTTATTGCTCCGTCGGTGATCAATGAGCAGTTCTTC.

The chain carries TRBV4-3 and TRBJ1-1; tentatively, D is TRBD1 (5 bases). Trimming shortened V by 0 bases and J by 1 base, and 6 bases separated the two germline ends. This CDR3 comprises 14 residues. Germline V lookup: CDR1 LGHNA, CDR2 YSLEER. CDR3 nucleotide sequence: TGCGCCAGCAGCCAAGAGGACAAGAACACTGAAGCTTTCTTT. Its protein is CASSQEDKNTEAFF.

The rearrangement links TRBV27 to TRBJ1-2; 7 bases agree with TRBD1. Trimming removed 5 bases from V and 4 bases from J; junction bases left unmatched: 7. CDR1 MNHEY and CDR2 SMNVEV come from the germline V gene (reference sequence). CDR3 length: 14 residues. The CDR3 DNA reads as TGTGCCAGCAGTCCTCGACAGGGAGGCTATGGCTACACCTTC. It specifies CASSPRQGGYGYTF.

In its sample, this clone was seen once. J is TRBJ2-7 and V is TRBV27, with 9 nucleotides matching TRBD1. V trimming: 2 bases; J trimming: 3 bases; junction bases outside the gene matches: 8. From germline, CDR1 is MNHEY and CDR2 SMNVEV (reference sequence). This CDR3 is built from 16 residues. CDR3 in amino acids: CASSLTAGTGIYEQYF. The CDR3 bases are TGTGCCAGCAGTTTAACGGCCGGGACAGGGATCTACGAGCAGTACTTC.

This chain links TRBV28 with TRBJ1-5; D is undetermined. V lost 6 bases and J lost 5, with 8 bases in between. This CDR3 is 12 amino acids long. Germline CDR1 reads MDHEN; CDR2 reads SYDVKM. The CDR3 reads CASSRLYQPQHF. The CDR3 DNA is TGTGCCAGCAGCCGACTTTATCAGCCCCAGCATTTT.

The gene calls are TRBV28 and TRBJ1-4, with D perhaps TRBD1 (5 bases). CDR3 size: 16 residues. V was clipped by 4 bases and J by 8 bases, with 20 bases between them. Germline CDR1 reads MDHEN; CDR2 reads SYDVKM. Here the CDR3 reads CASSSESLDRGEKLFF. CDR3 in DNA: TGTGCCAGCAGTTCAGAGTCCCTGGACCGGGGGGAAAAACTGTTTTTT.

The V gene is TRBV5-1, the J gene TRBJ1-3; D gene uncertain. V lost 0 bases and J 0 bases, leaving 7 bases between the germline ends. The CDR3 covers 15 residues. Germline V gene data show CDR1 as SGHRS and CDR2 as YFSETQ. This CDR3 is CASSLGEDSGNTIYF. The CDR3 coding sequence is TGCGCCAGCAGCTTGGGGGAGGACTCTGGAAACACCATATATTTT.

This clone is medium-sized by share. V gene TRBV7-9 combines with J gene TRBJ2-5, with D tentatively TRBD2 (5 bases). Trimming took 2 bases from V and 4 from J, leaving 8 bases between them. Germline V gives CDR1 SEHNR, CDR2 FQNEAQ (reference sequence). This CDR3 region has 13 residues. The CDR3 sequence: CASSLLALETQYF. The DNA of the CDR3 is TGTGCCAGCAGCTTACTAGCCCTAGAGACCCAGTACTTC.

In its sample, this clone was seen a few times. CDR3 sequence reads: CASSIRQGLGNQPQHF. CDR3 coding DNA: TGTGCCAGTAGTATTCGACAGGGACTCGGCAATCAGCCCCAGCATTTT. This chain links TRBV19 with TRBJ1-5; the match to TRBD1 covers 7 bases. The junction had 7 bases not matched to a gene; V was cut back by 3 bases and J by 2 bases. Germline loops: CDR1 LNHDA, CDR2 SQIVND (reference sequence). The CDR3 loop spans 16 amino acids.

V usage is TRBV7-9 and J usage is TRBJ2-4, with 12 bases fitting TRBD2. The germline V gene encodes CDR1 SEHNR and CDR2 FQNEAQ (reference sequence). The CDR3 extends over 18 amino acids. Trimming at V came to 5 bases and at J to 0 bases, leaving 8 bases not matched to a gene. The CDR3 is CASSRTSGAVLAKNIQYF. CDR3 sequence (DNA): TGTGCCAGCAGCCGGACTAGCGGGGCGGTACTAGCCAAAAACATTCAGTACTTC.

The V call is TRBV4-1, the J call TRBJ1-1, with 10 bases that match TRBD1. The ends lost 4 bases at V and 8 bases at J; junction bases unmatched: 7. The CDR3 extends over 14 amino acids. The germline V gene encodes CDR1 MGHRA and CDR2 YSYEKL. The CDR3 coding sequence is TGCGCCAGCAGCCCTCTTACGACAGGGGGCGAAGCTTTCTTT. Its protein is CASSPLTTGGEAFF.

This clone is a singleton in its sample. V usage is TRBV6-1 and J usage is TRBJ1-2; TRBD1 might be the D (6 bases). The V end was cut by 6 bases, the J end by 0 bases, with 11 bases between. Germline V lookup: CDR1 MNHNS, CDR2 SASEGT. This CDR3 is built from 14 residues. DNA of the CDR3: TGTGCCAGCAGAACCGGGACAACTAACTATGGCTACACCTTC. Its translation: CASRTGTTNYGYTF.

The chain uses TRBV7-8 and TRBJ1-5; D gene ambiguous. This CDR3 is built from 13 residues. The germline gives CDR1 SGHVS, CDR2 FQNEAQ. The germline V and J ends were trimmed by 3 bases and 4 bases, with 7 bases remaining between them. The CDR3 reads CASSFSPNQPQHF. The CDR3 region has the DNA TGTGCCAGCAGCTTTTCCCCAAATCAGCCCCAGCATTTT. The full variable domain, its missing parts supplied by reference TRBV7-8 and TRBJ1-5, is GAGVSQSPRYKVAKRGQDVALRCDPISGHVSLFWYQQALGQGPEFLTYFQNEAQLDKSGLPSDRFFAERPEGSVSTLKIQRTQQEDSAVYLCASSFSPNQPQHFGDGTRLSIL.